The next 22 T cell receptor beta chains were all read from a single sample in a study of blood T cell repertoires in COVID-19. Generated by immunoSEQ multiplex PCR, the TCRdb table keeps only in-frame clones and is missing some. The sample has 300,000 to 400,000 clones; roughly 85% are singletons. The material sequenced was PBMCs or T cells enriched from blood (not recorded which). All receptors derive from a woman aged 25 to 39 who had been exposed to COVID-19.

The chain recombines TRBV5-1 with TRBJ1-2, with 8 bases matching TRBD1. J lost 4 bases, V lost 2 bases, and 4 bases had no gene match. This CDR3 contains 14 residues. Per the germline V gene, CDR1 is SGHRS and CDR2 is YFSETQ. CDR3 amino acids: CASSFGQGAYGYTF. CDR3 nucleotide sequence: TGCGCCAGCAGCTTCGGCCAGGGGGCCTATGGCTACACCTTC.

The V and J genes are TRBV29-1 and TRBJ1-2; no firm D call. Trimming took off 2 bases at V and 8 bases at J, with 15 bases between the two ends. The germline CDR1 and CDR2 sequences are SQVTM and ANQGSEA. CDR3 size: 13 residues. Here the CDR3 reads CSVEPTTREGYTF. As DNA, the CDR3 is TGCAGCGTTGAACCGACAACCCGGGAGGGCTACACCTTC.

The gene calls are TRBV5-4 and TRBJ1-6; 8 bases match TRBD1. Germline V CDR1 and CDR2: SGHNT, YYREEE (reference sequence). The V segment lost 4 bases and the J segment 3 bases; nucleotides outside the gene matches: 3. The CDR3 runs 15 residues. CDR3: CASSRGQGYNSPLHF. CDR3 nucleotide sequence: TGTGCCAGCAGCCGAGGACAGGGCTATAATTCACCCCTCCACTTT.

The V and J genes are TRBV7-9 and TRBJ1-2, with a tentative D call TRBD1 (5 bases). There are 14 residues in the CDR3. From germline, CDR1 is SEHNR and CDR2 FQNEAQ (reference sequence). V lost 1 base and J lost 8, with 14 bases in between. CDR3 loop: CASSLESGSSGYTF. For the CDR3, the DNA is TGTGCCAGCAGCTTAGAGTCAGGGTCCTCCGGCTACACCTTC.

The rearrangement joins TRBV6-5 to TRBJ1-5, with D unresolved. In germline, CDR1 is MNHEY, CDR2 SVGAGI. The CDR3 length is 13 residues. Trimming stripped 2 bases from V and 11 bases from J, with 13 bases between. CDR3 nucleotides: TGTGCCAGCAGTTACGGGCTTATGGAGGCCCAGCATTTT. The encoded protein is CASSYGLMEAQHF.

The chain combines TRBV28 with TRBJ1-5; TRBD1 agrees at 9 bases. After removal of 0 bases from V and 7 bases from J, the junction contained 1 base not matched to a gene. This CDR3 is built from 14 residues. CDR1 and CDR2 from the germline V gene are MDHEN and SYDVKM. In DNA, the CDR3 is TGTGCCAGCAGTTTATGGACAGGGGGACAGCCCCAGCATTTT. It codes for CASSLWTGGQPQHF.

The V and J genes are TRBV2 and TRBJ2-3; 8 bases map to TRBD2. Germline V gene lookup returns CDR1 SNHLY and CDR2 FYNNEI. V was clipped by 8 bases and J by 4 bases; unmatched bases: 11. This CDR3 is 15 amino acids long. CDR3 DNA: TGTGCCAGCGGAGGGCCCCTAGCGGGTGCAGATACGCAGTATTTT. Residues: CASGGPLAGADTQYF.

The chain couples TRBV25-1 to TRBJ2-3, with D possibly matching TRBD2 (5 bases). V gave up 7 bases and J gave up 4 bases, with 9 bases separating them. From germline, CDR1 is MGHDK and CDR2 SYGVNS. This CDR3 has 12 amino acids. The CDR3 spells CASISEADTQYF. CDR3 bases: TGTGCCAGCATTTCGGAGGCAGATACGCAGTATTTT. The whole variable domain, remainder taken from reference TRBV25-1 and TRBJ2-3, is EADIYQTPRYLVIGTGKKITLECSQTMGHDKMYWYQQDPGMELHLIHYSYGVNSTEKGDLSSESTVSRIRTEHFPLTLESARPSHTSQYLCASISEADTQYFGPGTRLTVL.

About this clone: Other DNA sequences of this sample code for an identical CDR3. The chain is built from TRBV28 and TRBJ1-2; D perhaps matches TRBD1 (5 bases). Trimming took off 3 bases at V and 6 bases at J, with 8 bases between the two ends. Per the germline V gene, CDR1 is MDHEN and CDR2 is SYDVKM. This CDR3 is built from 12 residues. CDR3 protein: CASSLSGNGYTF. The CDR3 region has the DNA TGTGCCAGCAGTTTGTCAGGGAATGGCTACACCTTC.

This chain links TRBV9 with TRBJ2-5; D remains ambiguous. The V and J ends lost 0 bases and 0 bases respectively, with 6 bases between them. The CDR3 covers 14 residues. Germline values: CDR1 SGDLS, CDR2 YYNGEE. CDR3 in amino acids: CASSVGQYQETQYF. The CDR3 DNA is TGTGCCAGCAGCGTAGGTCAGTACCAAGAGACCCAGTACTTC.

The V call is TRBV4-2, the J call TRBJ1-3; 12 bases are a match to TRBD1. The CDR3 is 17 residues long. Trimming at V came to 2 bases and at J to 5 bases, leaving 7 bases not matched to a gene. Germline CDR1 LGHNA, CDR2 YNFKEQ. For the CDR3, the DNA is TGTGCCAGCAGCCAATCGGGACAGGGGGCGCTTCGAAACACCATATATTTT. Protein: CASSQSGQGALRNTIYF.

The V gene is TRBV14, the J gene TRBJ1-1, with 8 nucleotides matching TRBD1. Germline trimming cut 2 bases from V and 4 bases from J; bases unmatched to any gene: 3. This CDR3 is built from 14 residues. Germline CDR1 SGHDN, CDR2 FVKESK. CDR3 amino acids: CASSQLTGVTEAFF. The DNA of the CDR3 is TGTGCCAGCAGCCAACTGACAGGGGTCACTGAAGCTTTCTTT.

The chain links TRBV5-1 to TRBJ2-7; the D gene is possibly TRBD2 (5 bases). The length of the CDR3 is 13 residues. The V gene lost 0 bases and the J gene lost 7 bases, with 11 bases spanning the gap. Per germline, CDR1 SGHRS and CDR2 YFSETQ. This CDR3 reads CASSLETGWEQYF. The CDR3, as DNA: TGCGCCAGCAGCTTGGAAACGGGGTGGGAGCAGTACTTC.

The genes are TRBV6-1 and TRBJ1-5, with D tentatively TRBD1 (5 bases). There are 16 residues in the CDR3. From germline, CDR1 is MNHNS and CDR2 SASEGT. V lost 3 bases and J lost 5, with 17 bases in between. The CDR3 reads CASSEYQDNGYQPQHF. The CDR3 nucleotides read TGTGCCAGCAGTGAGTATCAGGACAACGGTTATCAGCCCCAGCATTTT.

The chain employs TRBV14 and TRBJ1-6; a possible D gene is TRBD1 (5 bases). The CDR3 length is 15 residues. Germline assignment: CDR1 SGHDN and CDR2 FVKESK. V was pared by 0 bases and J by 10 bases, with 13 bases between. In nucleotides, the CDR3 is TGTGCCAGCAGCCAAGAAGGGGCCCGGCAGTCACCCCTCCACTTT. It specifies CASSQEGARQSPLHF.

The chain has TRBV5-1 and TRBJ1-2; a weak D match, TRBD1 (6 bases). The V and J ends lost 0 bases and 2 bases respectively, with 11 bases between them. The CDR3 consists of 15 residues. Germline loops: CDR1 SGHRS, CDR2 YFSETQ. CDR3 nucleotides: TGCGCCAGCAGCTTGGGGGGGGGCCCCAACTATGGCTACACCTTC. Its protein product is CASSLGGGPNYGYTF.

The chain combines TRBV7-8 with TRBJ2-7; D call uncertain. Germline CDR1 SGHVS, CDR2 FQNEAQ. V dropped 1 base and J dropped 2 bases, with 6 bases sitting between them. The CDR3 consists of 13 residues. The CDR3 here is CASSLGHTYEQYF. Here the CDR3 DNA reads TGTGCCAGCAGCTTAGGACATACCTACGAGCAGTACTTC.

This clone has just one count. The CDR3 nucleotides are TGTGCCAGCAGCGCATCAAACACCATATATTTT. Its protein product is CASSASNTIYF. The chain employs TRBV9 and TRBJ1-3; D remains unclear. The germline V and J ends were trimmed by 3 bases and 6 bases, with 4 bases remaining between them. Per germline, CDR1 SGDLS and CDR2 YYNGEE. The CDR3 covers 11 residues. Full variable domain (outside the CDR3, taken from reference TRBV9 and TRBJ1-3): DSGVTQTPKHLITATGQRVTLRCSPRSGDLSVYWYQQSLDQGLQFLIQYYNGEERAKGNILERFSAQQFPDLHSELNLSSLELGDSALYFCASSASNTIYFGEGSWLTVV.

The V and J genes are TRBV2 and TRBJ2-2, with 9 bases aligning to TRBD1. Trimming cost V 2 bases and J 7 bases; bases outside gene matches: 5. The CDR3 extends over 15 amino acids. Germline CDR1 and CDR2: SNHLY and FYNNEI. CDR3 in amino acids: CASSEYWTGVGELFF. The CDR3 DNA is TGTGCCAGCAGTGAATATTGGACAGGGGTCGGGGAGCTGTTTTTT.

The V gene is TRBV11-2, the J gene TRBJ2-3, with D perhaps TRBD2 (6 bases). CDR1 SGHAT and CDR2 FQNNGV come from the germline V gene. There are 15 residues in the CDR3. V lost 3 bases and J 3 bases, leaving 13 bases between the germline ends. The CDR3 loop reads CASSFPRGGTDTQYF. The CDR3 nucleotides read TGTGCCAGCAGCTTCCCGCGGGGTGGAACAGATACGCAGTATTTT.

The J gene is TRBJ2-5, the V gene TRBV27; 10 bases are a match to TRBD2. The V gene's germline CDR1 is MNHEY and CDR2 SMNVEV (reference sequence). The CDR3 runs 17 residues. V lost 0 bases to trimming and J lost 1 base; unmatched junction nucleotides: 5. CDR3 sequence: CASSLSRTSGGQETQYF. The CDR3 DNA is TGTGCCAGCAGTTTATCTCGGACTAGCGGAGGCCAAGAGACCCAGTACTTC.

The chain has TRBV5-1 and TRBJ2-1, with TRBD2 matching over 11 bases. The CDR3 totals 15 residues. V shed 4 bases, J shed 3 bases, and the junction held 3 bases outside the gene matches. Looked up from germline, CDR1 is SGHRS and CDR2 is YFSETQ. In nucleotides, the CDR3 is TGCGCCAGCAGCCAGGGACTAGCGGACTACAATGAGCAGTTCTTC. This sequence encodes CASSQGLADYNEQFF.